The 3 T cell receptor beta chains below all came from one sample that was sequenced in a study of cytomegalovirus exposure and HLA in healthy donors. The method was immunoSEQ multiplex PCR; TCRdb's version includes in-frame clones alone and lacks a portion of them. The sample carries some 150,000 clones, 87% recorded once. Input material: PBMCs. These receptors originate from a woman younger than 45 in good health and CMV-seronegative.

V gene TRBV6-6 combines with J gene TRBJ1-1; D gene unclear. CDR3 length equals 15 residues. V gave up 6 bases and J gave up 5 bases, with 19 bases separating them. The germline V gene encodes CDR1 MNHNY and CDR2 SVGAGI (reference sequence). CDR3 in DNA: TGTGCCAGCAGGAACCCCAATAGCGGTAGGACTGAAGCTTTCTTT. Translated: CASRNPNSGRTEAFF.

The V gene is TRBV6-5, the J gene TRBJ2-7, with 12 nucleotides matching TRBD1. V was pared by 6 bases and J by 7 bases, with 7 bases of the junction left unmatched. Germline V gene data show CDR1 as MNHEY and CDR2 as SVGAGI. The CDR3 is made up of 14 amino acids. The chain's CDR3 is CASRSGQGADEQYF. The CDR3 region has the DNA TGTGCCAGCAGATCGGGACAGGGGGCTGATGAGCAGTACTTC.

This chain links TRBV7-9 with TRBJ2-3, with 9 bases fitting TRBD2. This CDR3 comprises 11 residues. V shed 10 bases, J shed 9 bases, and the junction held 5 bases outside the gene matches. CDR1 is SEHNR and CDR2 is FQNEAQ in the germline V gene (reference sequence). CDR3 sequence: CAIRLAETQYF. Here the CDR3 DNA reads TGTGCCATCCGACTAGCGGAGACGCAGTATTTT.